This entry features one T cell receptor (beta chain) sequence. There is no known antigen for this receptor. Base qualities are missing; no much larger clone stands one base away. This record comes from a study of cytomegalovirus exposure and HLA in healthy donors (dated by TCRdb to about 2017). Study-level background: According to an earlier analysis of around 600 of the donors, 200 million or so T cells yielded roughly 100 million unique TCR beta sequences and roughly 280 Gb of sequence data. Approximately 300 gigabases of sequencing data and approximately 91 million unique TCR sequences made up an early release that covered approximately 620 HLA-typed donors. The later analysis used no new phenotypic data to find candidate immune exposures, relying instead on TCR beta sequences and their occurrence across donors. The study profiled the T cell repertoires of 666 subjects by immunosequencing and related them to cytomegalovirus serostatus. In a later analysis, previously published TCR beta repertoires from several hundred donors were re-analyzed and high-resolution HLA genotyping was added so that TCR occurrence patterns could be studied. Of the roughly 400 genotyped donors, approximately 83% fell in the genetic ancestry cluster associated with self-reported Caucasian donors. The study aimed to test whether cataloging public T cell receptors could reveal signatures of past pathogen exposure. Four or five DR-DQ haplotypes were handled as single units for association and clustering, since linkage in the cohort was strong. Among 398 genotyped donors of the cohort, an average of about 220,000 unique TCR beta nucleotide sequences was sequenced per donor, of which roughly 17% were non-productive. The number of donors typed differed by locus, with about 629-630 for A, B, C, DRB1 and DQB1, more than 500 for DQA1, 600 to 610 for DPA1, and some 440 for DPB1. Alongside the repertoire data, information on donor age, sex, ethnicity and CMV serostatus was compiled. Every repertoire in the discovery cohort had been generated on one and the same sequencing platform. High-throughput TCR immunosequencing, statistical association of individual TCRs with disease status, and machine learning were combined to predict cytomegalovirus infection status. Class I and class II HLA loci were covered by the typing at four-digit resolution. In addition to the first cohort of 666 subjects, a separate validation cohort of about 120 different subjects was used. An earlier analysis of 587 of the donors used high-throughput TCR beta sequencing to judge whether each TCR beta V gene segment behaved as functional or pseudogenic. A later genetic analysis took genome-wide SNP genotypes for about 55% of the roughly 670 donors and used that subset as a discovery cohort.

The cohort comprised more than 550 healthy bone marrow donors. At the time of sampling, all cohort members were nominally healthy, though unrecorded immune exposures were likely present. The donor tested CMV seronegative and was one of the 352 seronegative cohort members. A peripheral blood sample was collected from each donor, and TCR beta sequencing was performed on peripheral blood mononuclear cells. The Qiagen DNeasy Blood Extraction Kit was used to extract genomic DNA from the blood cell samples. The library relied on the immunoSEQ multiplex PCR assay. For the multiplex PCR, a mixture combining 60 forward primers for TCR Vbeta segments and 13 reverse primers for TCR Jbeta segments was used. The CDR3 region of rearranged TCR beta genes was amplified from genomic DNA by a multiplex PCR assay. On the Illumina HiSeq System, the amplified TCR beta libraries were sequenced as 87-base-pair reads. The paper's data handling went like this. A later analysis tallied 75 million to 85 million unique TCR beta chains across the 700 or so repertoires, and around 9.9 million of those chains were shared by two or more donors. A nearest-neighbor algorithm error-corrected the raw reads and collapsed the reads into unique sequences, merging closely related sequences to remove PCR and sequencing errors. To assign V, D and J gene segments, CDR3 sequences were aligned to IMGT reference sequences. For a sequence to be retained, at least a six-nucleotide match to both a V gene segment and a J gene segment was required. A rearrangement was called productive if the CDR3 had no stop codons and remained in frame with V and J, and every other rearrangement was called non-productive. CDR3 was defined according to IMGT convention as the region running from the second conserved V-encoded cysteine to the conserved J-encoded phenylalanine. Sequences without an unambiguous match to a single V gene segment were excluded from the earlier analysis of approximately 600 of the donors. An earlier analysis of about 600 of the donors called V segments functional above 56.7% productive rearrangements and segregating when the between-donor standard deviation exceeded 5%. A statistical classification framework was built to diagnose cytomegalovirus status from the catalog of TCR beta chain sequences. In a later analysis, TCR nucleotide sequences were compared against IMGT/GENE-DB human TR gene sequences so that V and J genes could be assigned. A later analysis assigned CDR3 sequences and most-parsimonious VDJ recombination scenarios with the TCRdist pipeline. A later analysis defined each TCR beta chain by its CDR3 amino acid sequence plus V-gene family, and excluded reads lacking a unique V-gene family. A later analysis removed over 500 highly shared, low-generation-probability nucleotide sequences to deal with suspected cross-contamination and a sequencing artifact. In a later analysis, a clonal expansion index was calculated for each public chain from normalized within-repertoire ranks of inferred template counts. In a later analysis, generation probabilities were computed using a VDJ recombination model fitted to out-of-frame rearrangements, and the results were checked against IGoR. A later analysis scored TCR-TCR, TCR-HLA and TCR-CMV co-occurrence with hypergeometric tests, applying a repertoire-size bias correction to TCR pairs. In a later analysis, false discovery rates were estimated by permuting HLA or CMV assignments 20 times. In a later analysis, co-occurring TCRs were grouped using DBSCAN, and TCRdist sequence similarity was added for clustering within HLA-allele-positive subsets. For co-occurrence clustering, repertoires with fewer than 30,000 or more than 120,000 public chains were excluded, along with a handful of repertoires with anomalous nucleotide sharing. The source is immuneACCESS, and TCRdb retained only in-frame sequences with V and J called. Part of the clones is not carried over; for the studies checked, unresolved V genes explain less than half of this, and the remainder is unexplained. For V, J and clone size, that table is used; D and trimming come from the DNA. Recorded for this sample are 110,000 to 150,000 clones; around three quarters of them occurred a single time. In total, the top ten clones hold roughly 2.1% of the sample.

Reading from cysteine to phenylalanine, the CDR3 counts 18 amino acids. Only CDR3 DNA is held: 54 bases, read in frame from base 1. CDR1 and CDR2 (ENHRY, SYGVKD) derive from the germline V gene. Trimmed from V: 3 bases; trimmed from J: 1 base; junction bases lacking a gene match: 12. Overall study results and their limits: V-gene and J-gene trimming of TCR beta chains was associated with a missense DCLRE1C variant in a later genetic analysis, and the association was replicated in an independent cohort. Some IMGT-functional V segments, including TRBV6-2 and TRBV6-3, could not be distinguished by the 87-base-pair reads and were therefore excluded. Only TCR beta chains were sequenced in this cohort, and the absence of alpha or paired-chain data limited detectable features. In an earlier analysis of 587 of the donors, most TCR beta V segments appeared in productive rearrangements about 87% or about 30% of the time, broadly matching IMGT annotations. In vitro tests confirmed that three of the cytomegalovirus-associated TCR beta chains recognize cytomegalovirus antigens. According to a later genetic analysis, donors in an Asian-associated ancestry cluster had fewer N-insertions in productive TCRs than the approximately 650-donor mean. Correlated functional status among segregating V segments might reflect linkage disequilibrium, but an unknown experimental factor could not be ruled out. Because some donors lacked HLA typing at each locus, the association tests relied only on the typed subset. According to a later analysis, most CMV-associated TCR beta chains appeared to be HLA-restricted, and the HLA associations seemed to be driven largely by CMV exposure. A further reported finding was that TCR beta sequences accurately predicted the HLA-A and HLA-B alleles for most subjects in the first cohort. A total of some 180 TCR beta chains were listed by the study as associated with cytomegalovirus. Immune exposure information for the cohort was limited to CMV serostatus. Most TCR sequences were observed very rarely across donors, whereas some public TCRs were present in many individuals. According to a later analysis, parvovirus B19, influenza, CMV and Epstein-Barr virus appeared linked to several top co-occurrence clusters. The presence/absence analyses assumed that sequencing depth was roughly uniform across donors, and that assumption may not be true. The classifier was reported to diagnose cytomegalovirus status with high specificity and sensitivity in both the original and validation cohorts. It was suggested by the authors that the approach could potentially be generalized to other disease states and immunological phenotypes. The earlier analysis of 587 of the donors excluded roughly 17 rarely observed V segments, including chromosome 9 orphons, because counts were too low. Strong co-occurrence of HLA alleles, especially DR and DQ, made assigning TCR associations to individual alleles difficult. In a later analysis, HLA-associated TCR beta chains were found to be more clonally expanded and to have lower generation probabilities than equally common non-associated chains. A later analysis found that TCR association rates varied across HLA loci, with DRB1 alleles showing the most associated TCRs and HLA-C alleles the fewest. In a later analysis, 15,000 to 20,000 TCR beta sequences were associated with specific HLA alleles at a false discovery rate of 0.05. A cluster of highly shared sequence variants was judged likely to be a technical artifact of the sequencing pipeline.

The sample was PBMCs. This receptor was taken from a man in his forties in good health and CMV-seronegative. The chain was built from TRBV10-3 and TRBJ2-7, and TRBD2 matches 10 of the central bases. The CDR3 here reads CAISDWAASGRGSYEQYF. The bases are TGTGCCATCAGTGATTGGGCGGCTAGCGGGAGAGGGTCCTACGAGCAGTACTTC.